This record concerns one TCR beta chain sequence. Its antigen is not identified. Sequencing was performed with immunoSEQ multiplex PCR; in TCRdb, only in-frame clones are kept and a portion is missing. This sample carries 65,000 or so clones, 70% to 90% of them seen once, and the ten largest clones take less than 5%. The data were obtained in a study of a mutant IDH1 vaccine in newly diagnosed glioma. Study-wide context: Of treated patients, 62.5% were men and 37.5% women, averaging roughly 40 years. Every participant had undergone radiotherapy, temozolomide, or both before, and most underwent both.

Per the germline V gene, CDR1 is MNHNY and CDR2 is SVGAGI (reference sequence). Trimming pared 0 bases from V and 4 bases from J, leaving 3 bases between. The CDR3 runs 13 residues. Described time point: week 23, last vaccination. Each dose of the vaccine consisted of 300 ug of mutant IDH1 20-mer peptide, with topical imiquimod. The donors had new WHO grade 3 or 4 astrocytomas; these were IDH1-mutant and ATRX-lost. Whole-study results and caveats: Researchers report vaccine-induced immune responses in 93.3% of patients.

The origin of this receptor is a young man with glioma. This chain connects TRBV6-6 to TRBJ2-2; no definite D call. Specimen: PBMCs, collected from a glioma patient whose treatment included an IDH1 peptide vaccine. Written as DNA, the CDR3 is TGTGCCAGCAGTTACTCTCCCACCGGGGAGCTGTTTTTT. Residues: CASSYSPTGELFF.